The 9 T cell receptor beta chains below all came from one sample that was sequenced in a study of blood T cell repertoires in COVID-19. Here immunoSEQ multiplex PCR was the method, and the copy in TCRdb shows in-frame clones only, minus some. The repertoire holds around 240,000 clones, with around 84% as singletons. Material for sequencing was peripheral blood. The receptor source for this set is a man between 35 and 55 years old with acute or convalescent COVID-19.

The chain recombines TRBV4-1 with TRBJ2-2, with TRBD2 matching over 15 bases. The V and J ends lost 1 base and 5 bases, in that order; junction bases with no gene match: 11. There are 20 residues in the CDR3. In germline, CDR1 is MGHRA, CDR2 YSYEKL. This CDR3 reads CASSQVRRTSGGAGTGELFF. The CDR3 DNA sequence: TGCGCCAGCAGCCAAGTTCGGAGGACTAGCGGGGGGGCCGGTACCGGGGAGCTGTTTTTT.

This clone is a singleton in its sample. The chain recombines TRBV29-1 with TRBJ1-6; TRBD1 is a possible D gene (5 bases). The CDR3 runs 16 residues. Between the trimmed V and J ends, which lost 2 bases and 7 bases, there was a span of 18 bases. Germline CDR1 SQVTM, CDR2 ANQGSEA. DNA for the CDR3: TGCAGCGTTGAACCGTGTCAGGGTGTGATGAATTCACCCCTCCACTTT. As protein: CSVEPCQGVMNSPLHF.

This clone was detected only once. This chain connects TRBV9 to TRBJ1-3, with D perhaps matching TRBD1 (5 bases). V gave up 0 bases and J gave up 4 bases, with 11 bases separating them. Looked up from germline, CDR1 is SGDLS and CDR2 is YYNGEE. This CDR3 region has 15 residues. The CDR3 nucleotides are TGTGCCAGCAGCGTAGAATTTAAGGGGGGAAACACCATATATTTT. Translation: CASSVEFKGGNTIYF. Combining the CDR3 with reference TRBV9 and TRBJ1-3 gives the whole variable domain DSGVTQTPKHLITATGQRVTLRCSPRSGDLSVYWYQQSLDQGLQFLIQYYNGEERAKGNILERFSAQQFPDLHSELNLSSLELGDSALYFCASSVEFKGGNTIYFGEGSWLTVV.

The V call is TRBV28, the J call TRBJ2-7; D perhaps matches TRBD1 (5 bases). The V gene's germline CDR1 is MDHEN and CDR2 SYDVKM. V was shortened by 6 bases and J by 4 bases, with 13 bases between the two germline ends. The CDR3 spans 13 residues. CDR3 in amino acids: CASRTPGLYEQYF. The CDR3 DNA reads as TGTGCCAGCAGAACTCCAGGGCTTTACGAGCAGTACTTC.

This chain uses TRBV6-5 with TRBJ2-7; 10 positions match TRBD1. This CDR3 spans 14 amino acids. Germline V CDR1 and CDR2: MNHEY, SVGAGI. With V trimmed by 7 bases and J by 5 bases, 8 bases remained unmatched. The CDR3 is CASNRQGARNEQYF. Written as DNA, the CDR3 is TGTGCCAGCAATAGACAGGGGGCTCGAAACGAGCAGTACTTC.

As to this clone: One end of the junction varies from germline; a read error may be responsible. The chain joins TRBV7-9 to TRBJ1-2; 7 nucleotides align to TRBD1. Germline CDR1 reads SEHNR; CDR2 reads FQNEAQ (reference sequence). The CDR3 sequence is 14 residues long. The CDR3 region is CASSLVEVRGTSAF. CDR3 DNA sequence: TGTGCCAGCAGCTTAGTTGAAGTCAGGGGGACAAGCGCCTTC.

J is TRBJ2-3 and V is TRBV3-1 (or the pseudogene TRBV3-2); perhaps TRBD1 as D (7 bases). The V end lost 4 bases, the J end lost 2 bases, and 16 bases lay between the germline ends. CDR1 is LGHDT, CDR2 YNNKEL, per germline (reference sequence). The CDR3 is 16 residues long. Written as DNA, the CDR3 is TGTGCCAGCAGCCGCCGAGGGGGCGGGATCACAGATACGCAGTATTTT. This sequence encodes CASSRRGGGITDTQYF.

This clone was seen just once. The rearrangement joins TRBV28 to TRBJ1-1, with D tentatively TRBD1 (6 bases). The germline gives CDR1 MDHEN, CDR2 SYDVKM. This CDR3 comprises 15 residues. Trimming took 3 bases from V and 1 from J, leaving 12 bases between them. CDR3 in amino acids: CASSFLGGGNTEAFF. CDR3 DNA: TGTGCCAGCAGTTTCCTAGGGGGGGGGAACACTGAAGCTTTCTTT.

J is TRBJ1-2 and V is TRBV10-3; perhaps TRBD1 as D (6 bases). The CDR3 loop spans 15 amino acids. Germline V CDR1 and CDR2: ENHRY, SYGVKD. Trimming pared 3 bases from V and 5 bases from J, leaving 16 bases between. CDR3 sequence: CAISDRQAETYGYTF. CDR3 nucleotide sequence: TGTGCCATCAGTGATAGACAGGCGGAGACGTATGGCTACACCTTC.